This TCR beta chain came from a study of high-grade serous ovarian cancer treatment subgroups (dated by TCRdb to the early 2020s). Notes on the research overall: A mean of roughly 15,000 reads and 7,500 or so unique TCR beta rearrangements per sample was generated by sequencing. One primary tumor sample and two metastatic tumor samples were contributed by each patient, so that fewer than 95 samples were obtained in total. A cohort of some 30 patients was included: about 10 with no residual disease after primary surgery (R0), about 10 who were excellent NACT responders, and about 10 who were poor NACT responders. Under a laparoscopic triage algorithm, patients with high-grade serous ovarian cancer were grouped by complete gross resection or by neoadjuvant chemotherapy response, and the study profiled the TCR beta repertoires of these patients.

What the authors observed across the whole study: Spatial information was not captured by bulk tumor TCR sequencing, so insight into HGSC tumor complexity and diversity was limited. Tumors from the same patient had repertoire similarity ranging from 0.11 to 0.79, while tumors from different patients showed almost no similarity. TCR repertoire analyses were focused on CDR3, and CDR1 and CDR2 were not analyzed. Neoantigen level correlated positively with TCR clonal relatedness, and copy number variation and mutation load from whole-genome sequencing showed a positive trend with TCR clonal relatedness.

This clone appeared a single time. Its antigen is unknown. The record has no base qualities; no much larger clone is one base away. Reading from cysteine to phenylalanine, the CDR3 counts 16 amino acids. Only the CDR3 portion is preserved as DNA: 48 bases, with reading frame beginning at the first base. The germline V gene yields SGHDT for CDR1 and YYEEEE for CDR2. The V end gives up 3 bases and the J end 4 bases, leaving 5 bases in the junction not matched to a gene. The approximately 92 tumor samples were subjected to high-throughput TCR profiling using ImmunoSEQ. The paper's data handling went like this. Repertoire diversity metrics included richness (unique productive sequences), clonality, evenness and relatedness; Bhattacharyya coefficient assessed similarity between samples. Conclusions stayed consistent in a sensitivity analysis that left out TCRs with fewer than two reads. TCRdb's version of the immuneACCESS table is confined to in-frame rearrangements and falls short of the full clone set. An unresolved V gene accounts for under half of the shortfall where checked; the remainder is of unknown origin. That table supplies the V and J calls and clone size; D and trimming were determined from the DNA. The sample table records about 5,800 clones; roughly three quarters of these occur just once. The ten largest clones represent around 7.7% of the sample.

Tumor samples were collected prior to definitive surgery or chemotherapy. Genomic DNA extraction was performed by the MD Anderson Biospecimen Extraction Resource, and TCR sequencing was carried out by the MD Anderson Cancer Genomics Laboratory. Sample: tumor tissue. The TCR originated in a human donor with high-grade serous ovarian cancer. The chain joins TRBV5-6 to TRBJ1-3, with 12 bases aligning to TRBD1. This receptor has the CDR3 CASSSAGTGGGNTIYF. The nucleotides read TGTGCCAGCAGCTCTGCAGGGACAGGGGGCGGAAACACCATATATTTT.